What follows is one T cell receptor (beta chain) and its context. Participants came from fewer than 25 US areas, aged roughly 18 to 89 years. Cohort assignment relied on participant-reported clinical history. Method: immunoSEQ multiplex PCR; TCRdb's copy keeps in-frame clones and lacks some. The profile shows about 300,000 clones, 85% to 90% of them singletons. The V gene lost 4 bases and the J gene lost 1 base, with 19 bases spanning the gap. Germline-derived CDR1 and CDR2 are SQVTM and ANQGSEA. CDR3 length: 16 amino acids. These data belong to a study of blood T cell repertoires in COVID-19. This TCR was recovered from a young woman who had recovered from COVID-19. The chain joins TRBV29-1 to TRBJ1-1; TRBD1 might be the D (6 bases). Sequencing input: PBMCs or T cells enriched from blood (not recorded which). CDR3 protein: CSVVLGHSYRNTEAFF. The CDR3 nucleotides are TGCAGCGTTGTCTTGGGACACTCGTATCGGAACACTGAAGCTTTCTTT.